This is a list of T cell receptor beta chains from one sample in a study of memory CD4+ T cells and cytomegalovirus serostatus. Profiling relied on immunoSEQ multiplex PCR, and the TCRdb table lists in-frame clones only, not all of them. The sample includes tens of thousands of clones, approximately 81% of them seen just once. Sequencing used memory CD4+ T cells from blood. Source of these receptors: an adult in good health and CMV-seronegative. Some clones in this sample may be carry-over from other donors' samples. Both conserved end residues are part of each CDR3. A D gene is named only where the DNA matches it firmly. The size of a clone is reported for some rows only, either as once, few or many, or as a class for expanded clones.

CDR3 DNA	CDR3 protein	J gene	clone size	V gene	D gene
TGTGCCAGCAGTGGACAGCAGGCGAGCACCGGGGAGCTGTTTTTT	CASSGQQASTGELFF	TRBJ2-2	NA	TRBV2	NA
TGTGCCAGCAGCTTATCCCGGACAGGGGAGACCCAGTACTTC	CASSLSRTGETQYF	TRBJ2-5	NA	TRBV7-2	TRBD1
TGTGCCAGCCGTTTTGGCCTACCCCAGCCCCAGCATTTT	CASRFGLPQPQHF	TRBJ1-5	NA	TRBV28	NA
TGCGCCAGCAGCTCGGCGTCCTGGCGCCAAGGCACAGATACGCAGTATTTT	CASSSASWRQGTDTQYF	TRBJ2-3	NA	TRBV5-1	NA
TGCGCCAGCAGCTTGTCGGGGGCTTCGAACACTGAAGCTTTCTTT	CASSLSGASNTEAFF	TRBJ1-1	NA	TRBV5-1	NA
TGTGCCTGGAGCGTCGGGAGGCAAGAGACCCAGTACTTC	CAWSVGRQETQYF	TRBJ2-5	NA	TRBV30	TRBD2
TGTGCCAGTACCCCGGGACTAGATCTCTCTGGGGCCAACGTCCTGACTTTC	CASTPGLDLSGANVLTF	TRBJ2-6	NA	TRBV19	TRBD2
TGCAGCGTTGCACCGACAGGGGATCGGGGCTATGGCTACACCTTC	CSVAPTGDRGYGYTF	TRBJ1-2	NA	TRBV29-1	TRBD1
TGCGCCAGCAGCTTGGGAGGAGGGGGACGATATTTGAACGAGCAGTACTTC	CASSLGGGGRYLNEQYF	TRBJ2-7	NA	TRBV5-1	NA
TGTGCCAGCACTCGGGACACAGATACGCAGTATTTT	CASTRDTDTQYF	TRBJ2-3	NA	TRBV5-5	NA
TGTGCCAGCAGCCGCCCCAGGCCTGGGAGCACAGATACGCAGTATTTT	CASSRPRPGSTDTQYF	TRBJ2-3	NA	TRBV7-9	NA
TGTGCCATCAGCAATACAGGAATCTCTGGAAACACCATATATTTT	CAISNTGISGNTIYF	TRBJ1-3	NA	TRBV10-3	NA
TGTGCCAGCAGTCGACAGGAGGGGTACCGGTACACCTTC	CASSRQEGYRYTF	TRBJ1-2	NA	TRBV28	NA
TGTGCCAGCAGCTTTCCGACAGGCCCCGAAAAACTGTTTTTT	CASSFPTGPEKLFF	TRBJ1-4	NA	TRBV7-9	NA
TGTGCCAGCAGCGTGGGGCAGCCCTCGGGCGAGCAGTACTTC	CASSVGQPSGEQYF	TRBJ2-7	few	TRBV9	NA
TGTGCTAGCAGCCCTAGCCAGACCGGCACCGGGGAGCTGTTTTTT	CASSPSQTGTGELFF	TRBJ2-2	NA	TRBV7-7	NA
TGTGCCAGCAGCTTCGGGGGCAGTAGCTCCTACGAGCAGTACTTC	CASSFGGSSSYEQYF	TRBJ2-7	NA	TRBV11-3	NA
TGTGCCAGCAGCAACGACCTAAAAGAGACCCAGTACTTC	CASSNDLKETQYF	TRBJ2-5	NA	TRBV7-8	NA
TGTGCCAGCAGCTCCGAGACTAGCGGGAGTGAGTTCTTC	CASSSETSGSEFF	TRBJ2-1	NA	TRBV5-4	TRBD2
TGTGCCTGGAGTCCGGGGACAGGGGTCGGGATGGCCCAGCATTTT	CAWSPGTGVGMAQHF	TRBJ1-5	NA	TRBV30	TRBD1
TGTGCCAGCTCACCACGGACAGGCACTGAAGCTTTCTTT	CASSPRTGTEAFF	TRBJ1-1	NA	TRBV18	TRBD1
TGTGCTAGTGGTTTGGCCAAACTAGCGGGAGCAGTGGATACGCAGTATTTT	CASGLAKLAGAVDTQYF	TRBJ2-3	NA	TRBV12-5	TRBD2
TGTGCCAGCAGCTTCACGGACCCAGCCAACGAGCAGTACTTC	CASSFTDPANEQYF	TRBJ2-7	NA	TRBV7-9	NA
TGTGCCAGCAGCCGAACGGGAGGTTATACCGGGGAGCTGTTTTTT	CASSRTGGYTGELFF	TRBJ2-2	NA	TRBV5-4	TRBD2
TGCGCCAGCAGTTTGGAGAACTCGCCGACCGGGGAGCTGTTTTTT	CASSLENSPTGELFF	TRBJ2-2	few	TRBV5-1	NA
TGTGCCAGCTCACTCCAGACTGGGAACGAGCAGTACTTC	CASSLQTGNEQYF	TRBJ2-7	NA	TRBV18	NA
TGTGCCAGCAGCCAAGATCCGGGGGGTCCGGCGACCCAGTACTTC	CASSQDPGGPATQYF	TRBJ2-5	NA	TRBV4-2	TRBD2
TGTGCCAGCACAGGGGGCGCCTCTCAGCCCCAGCATTTT	CASTGGASQPQHF	TRBJ1-5	NA	TRBV6-6	TRBD1
TGCGCCAGCAGCTTGATCCCGGGGACTCAGCCCCAGCATTTT	CASSLIPGTQPQHF	TRBJ1-5	NA	TRBV5-1	NA
TGTGCCAGCAGGGCTACTAGCGGGAGACGGGAGACCCAGTACTTC	CASRATSGRRETQYF	TRBJ2-5	NA	TRBV2	TRBD2
TGCGCCAGCAGCCAAGAAACAGATACGCAGTATTTT	CASSQETDTQYF	TRBJ2-3	NA	TRBV4-1	NA